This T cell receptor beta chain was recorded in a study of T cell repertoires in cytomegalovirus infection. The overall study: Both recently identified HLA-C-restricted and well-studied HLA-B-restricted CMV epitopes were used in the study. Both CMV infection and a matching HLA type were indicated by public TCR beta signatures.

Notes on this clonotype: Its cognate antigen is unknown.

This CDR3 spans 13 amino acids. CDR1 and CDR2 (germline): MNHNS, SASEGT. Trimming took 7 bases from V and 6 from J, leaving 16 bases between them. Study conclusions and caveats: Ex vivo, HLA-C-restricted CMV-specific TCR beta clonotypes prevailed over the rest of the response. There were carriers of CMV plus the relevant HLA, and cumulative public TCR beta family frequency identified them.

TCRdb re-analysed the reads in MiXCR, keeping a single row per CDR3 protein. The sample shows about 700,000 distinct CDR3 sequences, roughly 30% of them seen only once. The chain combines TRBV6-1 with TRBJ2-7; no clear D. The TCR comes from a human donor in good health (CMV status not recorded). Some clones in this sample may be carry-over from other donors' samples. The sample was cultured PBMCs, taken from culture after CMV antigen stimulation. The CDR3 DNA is TGTGCCAGCACCCCGCGCCCCCGCCCCGAGCAGTACTTC. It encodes CASTPRPRPEQYF.